This passage covers 3 T cell receptor beta chains from one sample sequenced in a study of low-dose radiotherapy and immunotherapy resistance in tumors (dated by TCRdb to between 2021 and 2023). The data were produced on an Illumina HiSeq 2500. First-strand cDNA was synthesized using Superscript III and a set of TRAV- and TRBV-specific primers, so that both TCRalpha and TCRbeta chains were covered. TCRs were amplified with Phusion for around 20 PCR cycles using a constant-region primer together with the adapter attached to the V primers. The public reads were reanalyzed by TCRdb: fastp trimming at Q25, MiXCR alignment, in-frame beta chains only. Here each entry gathers all rows of one CDR3 protein and keeps the most common genes and DNA. The sample records roughly 76,000 distinct CDR3 sequences, approximately 19% of which are singletons. Of the sample, 4.5% to 7.5% is held by the ten largest clones.

The sample's time point label, in plain terms: before trial treatment. Source: PBMCs, taken before treatment. The receptors originated from a male donor with prostate cancer.

This clonotype was counted only a few times. This likely reflects a read error, since a far larger clone is one base away. This chain uses TRBV3-1 with TRBJ2-1, with D maybe TRBD2 (6 bases). Per the germline V gene, CDR1 is LGHDT and CDR2 is YNNKEL (reference sequence). The CDR3 has 15 residues. V was cut by 3 bases and J by 10 bases, with 19 bases left in between. CDR3 DNA sequence: TGTGCCAGCAGCCATCGGCTAGCGAACTCCTACGAGCAGTTCTTC. Translated, it gives CASSHRLANSYEQFF.

This clonotype was recorded many times. The chain has TRBV27 and TRBJ2-3, with 11 bases that match TRBD2. V lost 1 base to trimming and J lost 4 bases; unmatched junction nucleotides: 7. The CDR3 has 17 amino acids. Germline CDR1 MNHEY, CDR2 SMNVEV (reference sequence). The CDR3 bases are TGTGCCAGCAGTTTATACCCTAGCGGGAGGCAGGCAGATACGCAGTATTTT. This sequence encodes CASSLYPSGRQADTQYF.

In its sample, this clonotype was seen many times. The chain couples TRBV7-3 to TRBJ2-1, with D perhaps assigned TRBD1 or TRBD2 (5 bases each). From germline, CDR1 is SGHTA and CDR2 FQGTGA. Trimming took off 0 bases at V and 10 bases at J, with 10 bases between the two ends. This CDR3 has 13 amino acids. In DNA form, the CDR3 reads TGTGCCAGCAGCTTAACTGGGGCGGGCGAGCAGTTCTTC. Translated, it gives CASSLTGAGEQFF.